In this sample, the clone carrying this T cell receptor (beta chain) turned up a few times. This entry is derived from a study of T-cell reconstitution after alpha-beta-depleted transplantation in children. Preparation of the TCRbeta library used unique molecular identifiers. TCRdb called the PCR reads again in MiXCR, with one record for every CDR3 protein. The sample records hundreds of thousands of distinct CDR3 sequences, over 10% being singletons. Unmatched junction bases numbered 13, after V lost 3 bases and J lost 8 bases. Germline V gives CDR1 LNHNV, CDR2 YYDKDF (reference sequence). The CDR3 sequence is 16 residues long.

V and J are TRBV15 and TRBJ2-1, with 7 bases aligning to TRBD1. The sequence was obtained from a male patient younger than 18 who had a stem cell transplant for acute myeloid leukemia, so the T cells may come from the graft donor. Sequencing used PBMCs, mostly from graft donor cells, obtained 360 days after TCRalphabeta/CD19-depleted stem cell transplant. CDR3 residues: CATSRGGRGFLDEQFF. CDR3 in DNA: TGTGCCACCAGCAGGGGCGGCAGGGGGTTTTTGGATGAGCAGTTCTTC.